What follows are 25 T cell receptor beta chains derived from one specimen sequenced in a study of T cell repertoires in cytomegalovirus infection. Using its own MiXCR run on the reads, TCRdb lists one record per CDR3 protein. This sample has about 830,000 distinct CDR3 sequences; around a third occur once, and the top ten carry roughly 12%. No antigen has been identified for these receptors. Here the sequenced sample was cultured CD8+ T cells from PBMCs, taken from culture after CMV antigen stimulation. Receptors originate from a human donor in good health (CMV status not recorded). Some clones in this sample may be carry-over from other donors' samples.

The chain carries TRBV11-3 and TRBJ1-2, with a weak D call TRBD1 (5 bases). Per germline, CDR1 SGHNT and CDR2 YENEEA. The length of the CDR3 is 15 residues. Trimming removed 2 bases at V and 3 bases at J, with 13 bases between. CDR3 coding DNA: TGTGCCAGCAGCTTAAGATGGGACGGACACTATGGCTACACCTTC. It codes for CASSLRWDGHYGYTF. Using reference TRBV11-3 and TRBJ1-2 for the parts outside the CDR3, the full variable domain is EAGVVQSPRYKIIEKKQPVAFWCNPISGHNTLYWYLQNLGQGPELLIRYENEEAVDDSQLPKDRFSAERLKGVDSTLKIQPAELGDSAVYLCASSLRWDGHYGYTFGSGTRLTVV.

There are a few counts of this clonotype. The chain combines TRBV27 with TRBJ1-6; D might be TRBD1 (5 bases). Germline assignment: CDR1 MNHEY and CDR2 SMNVEV (reference sequence). Trimming cost V 5 bases and J 0 bases, with 23 bases left between them. This CDR3 has 20 residues. The CDR3 spells CASSPSALGGGSSYNSPLHF. The CDR3, as DNA: TGTGCCAGCAGTCCCTCTGCCTTGGGGGGTGGGAGCTCCTATAATTCACCCCTCCACTTT.

This clonotype showed up many times. The chain links TRBV7-2 to TRBJ1-2; a weak D match, TRBD1 (5 bases). With 5 bases removed from V and 8 bases from J, the gap between germline ends came to 15 bases. The CDR3 is 13 residues long. Germline lookup yields CDR1 SGHTA and CDR2 FQGNSA. The CDR3 is CASSLGTALGYTF. The CDR3 coding sequence is TGTGCCAGCAGCCTAGGGACGGCTTTAGGCTACACCTTC.

The CDR3 loop reads CASSLGPTSGYTF. CDR3 sequence (DNA): TGTGCCAGCAGTTTGGGACCGACCTCTGGCTACACCTTC. The chain links TRBV28 to TRBJ1-2, with D perhaps TRBD1 (5 bases). CDR3 length: 13 residues. CDR1 MDHEN and CDR2 SYDVKM come from the germline V gene. V lost 3 bases, J lost 7 bases, and 12 bases lay in between.

The CDR3 protein is CASSYSPGDSYPRGYGYTF. CDR3 nucleotides: TGTGCCAGCAGTTACTCCCCCGGGGACAGCTACCCGCGGGGCTATGGCTACACCTTC. V and J are TRBV6-6 and TRBJ1-2, with 7 bases aligning to TRBD1. After removal of 0 bases from V and 4 bases from J, the junction contained 17 bases not matched to a gene. The CDR3 spans 19 residues. The germline V gene has CDR1 MNHNY and CDR2 SVGAGI (reference sequence).

This rearrangement joins TRBV7-9 to TRBJ2-2; tentatively, D is TRBD1 or TRBD2 (5 bases each). CDR3 length equals 15 residues. The germline V gene encodes CDR1 SEHNR and CDR2 FQNEAQ (reference sequence). The V end lost 5 bases, the J end lost 3 bases, and 13 bases lay between the germline ends. CDR3 region: CASSPVRGYTGELFF. The DNA of the CDR3 is TGTGCCAGCAGCCCTGTACGGGGCTACACCGGGGAGCTGTTTTTT.

This clonotype was seen repeatedly, ten times or more. The chain couples TRBV7-6 to TRBJ1-1; 7 positions agree with TRBD1. V lost 2 bases and J lost 5; bases outside the gene matches: 2. Germline assignment: CDR1 SGHVS and CDR2 FNYEAQ. The CDR3 length is 13 residues. The CDR3 DNA sequence: TGTGCCAGCAGCTTAACAGGGGCAACTGAAGCTTTCTTT. It encodes CASSLTGATEAFF.

The chain joins TRBV5-4 to TRBJ2-1; the D gene is possibly TRBD1 (6 bases). The length of the CDR3 is 14 residues. The V gene's germline CDR1 is SGHNT and CDR2 YYREEE (reference sequence). With 5 bases removed from V and 2 bases from J, the gap between germline ends came to 11 bases. The CDR3 protein is CASSTGSAYNEQFF. The CDR3 region has the DNA TGTGCCAGCAGTACAGGGTCTGCCTACAATGAGCAGTTCTTC.

The rearrangement joins TRBV27 to TRBJ2-3; 7 bases are shared with TRBD1. CDR1 and CDR2 (germline): MNHEY, SMNVEV (reference sequence). V lost 4 bases and J lost 2; bases outside the gene matches: 6. The CDR3 is 15 amino acids. The CDR3, as DNA: TGTGCCAGCAGTTCGTACAGGGGATACACAGATACGCAGTATTTT. It is translated as CASSSYRGYTDTQYF.

This clonotype was observed a handful of times. V gene TRBV5-4 combines with J gene TRBJ2-1; possible D gene TRBD1, 6 bases. Trimming took off 4 bases at V and 3 bases at J, with 8 bases between the two ends. This CDR3 has 13 residues. CDR1 and CDR2 from the germline V gene are SGHNT and YYREEE (reference sequence). This CDR3 reads CASSQTGYNEQFF. In nucleotides, the CDR3 is TGTGCCAGCAGCCAGACAGGCTACAATGAGCAGTTCTTC.

CDR3 nucleotide sequence: TGCAGTGCTAGAGAGGGGTTAACCTATAATTCACCCCTCCACTTT. Translated: CSAREGLTYNSPLHF. This chain connects TRBV20-1 to TRBJ1-6, with D unclear. Germline lookup yields CDR1 DFQATT and CDR2 SNEGSKA (reference sequence). V gave up 0 bases and J gave up 2 bases, with 8 bases separating them. This CDR3 spans 15 amino acids.

The V gene is TRBV19, the J gene TRBJ2-1; 9 bases match TRBD2. With V trimmed by 5 bases and J by 9 bases, 14 bases remained unmatched. The length of the CDR3 is 16 residues. Germline CDR1 is LNHDA and CDR2 is SQIVND (reference sequence). CDR3 DNA: TGTGCCAGTAGTCCCCTTCAAGCGGGGGGCCGCATTGAGCAGTTCTTC. Translated: CASSPLQAGGRIEQFF. The full variable domain, rest sourced from reference TRBV19 and TRBJ2-1, is DGGITQSPKYLFRKEGQNVTLSCEQNLNHDAMYWYRQDPGQGLRLIYYSQIVNDFQKGDIAEGYSVSREKKESFPLTVTSAQKNPTAFYLCASSPLQAGGRIEQFFGPGTRLTVL.

The chain links TRBV7-6 to TRBJ2-3; D unresolved. Germline V CDR1 and CDR2: SGHVS, FNYEAQ. V lost 6 bases and J lost 0, with 13 bases in between. The CDR3 length is 15 residues. This CDR3 is CASRVGKASTDTQYF. The DNA for the CDR3 is TGTGCCAGCAGGGTTGGGAAGGCGAGCACAGATACGCAGTATTTT.

The chain has TRBV5-6 and TRBJ1-1; 7 bases are shared with TRBD1. The V gene's germline CDR1 is SGHDT and CDR2 YYEEEE. The CDR3 runs to 16 residues. The V and J ends lost 5 bases and 6 bases, in that order; junction bases with no gene match: 16. Here the CDR3 reads CASSYPRDSMVAEAFF. CDR3 DNA sequence: TGTGCCAGCAGTTACCCCAGGGACAGCATGGTGGCTGAAGCTTTCTTT.

The genes are TRBV12-3 or TRBV12-4 and TRBJ2-1; 12 bases fit TRBD2. The ends lost 6 bases at V and 8 bases at J; junction bases unmatched: 5. This CDR3 region has 14 residues. The CDR3 here is CASRASGGGHEQFF. The CDR3 DNA sequence: TGTGCCAGCAGGGCTAGCGGGGGGGGCCATGAGCAGTTCTTC.

This clonotype was picked up a small number of times. The CDR3 protein is CASSLATDRANNSPLHF. CDR3 nucleotide sequence: TGTGCCAGCAGCTTAGCTACGGACAGGGCAAATAATTCACCCCTCCACTTT. The chain recombines TRBV7-8 with TRBJ1-6, with TRBD1 matching 8 bases. The V gene end was trimmed by 0 bases and the J gene end by 5 bases; junction bases not matched to a gene: 6. The V gene's germline CDR1 is SGHVS and CDR2 FQNEAQ. The CDR3 length is 17 residues.

The chain is built from TRBV7-9 and TRBJ2-3; D remains unclear. The CDR3 has 13 residues. CDR1 and CDR2 from the germline V gene are SEHNR and FQNEAQ (reference sequence). V shed 2 bases and J shed 2 bases, with 5 bases lying between them. CDR3 in amino acids: CASSLLPTDTQYF. The CDR3, as DNA: TGTGCCAGCAGCTTACTTCCCACAGATACGCAGTATTTT.

The V and J genes are TRBV2 and TRBJ2-7; D not certain. Looked up from germline, CDR1 is SNHLY and CDR2 is FYNNEI. This CDR3 region has 14 residues. Trimming took off 1 base at V and 4 bases at J, with 11 bases between the two ends. The CDR3, as DNA: TGTGCCAGCAGTGAAGTAGAGGTTCTTTACGAGCAGTACGTC. Translating it yields CASSEVEVLYEQYV.

The rearrangement joins TRBV6-2 or TRBV6-3 to TRBJ2-7; no definite D call. The CDR3 totals 14 residues. CDR1 MNHEY and CDR2 SVGEGT come from the germline V gene. Trimming took off 0 bases at V and 3 bases at J, with 9 bases between the two ends. The CDR3 DNA sequence: TGTGCCAGCAGTTACTCGACCAGCAGCTACGAGCAGTACGTC. Translation gives CASSYSTSSYEQYV.

The CDR3 DNA follows: TGTGCCAGCAGCCCCCCCCGGGGGTTCAAAATCCAGAACACCGGGGAGCTGTTTTTT. Translated, it gives CASSPPRGFKIQNTGELFF. V is TRBV7-9 and J is TRBJ2-2, with D possibly matching TRBD2 (6 bases). The ends were cut back, 5 bases at V and 1 base at J, with 23 bases in the middle. Germline lookup yields CDR1 SEHNR and CDR2 FQNEAQ (reference sequence). The CDR3 totals 19 residues.

The chain joins TRBV27 to TRBJ2-2, with 9 bases identical to TRBD1. This CDR3 spans 15 amino acids. The germline V gene encodes CDR1 MNHEY and CDR2 SMNVEV (reference sequence). V dropped 5 bases and J dropped 4; count of bases not matched to a gene: 5. The CDR3 region is CASSPYRGPTGELFF. Written as DNA, the CDR3 is TGTGCCAGCAGTCCGTACAGGGGGCCCACCGGGGAGCTGTTTTTT.

This clonotype was detected once. The CDR3 region is CASSETTGVYGYTF. CDR3 nucleotide sequence: TGTGCCAGCAGCGAAACTACAGGGGTCTATGGCTACACCTTC. This chain uses TRBV5-4 with TRBJ1-2, with 7 bases fitting TRBD1. Per germline, CDR1 SGHNT and CDR2 YYREEE (reference sequence). The CDR3 covers 14 residues. V dropped 4 bases and J dropped 4; count of bases not matched to a gene: 7.

The rearrangement links TRBV7-9 to TRBJ2-5; the match to TRBD1 covers 7 bases. Germline assignment: CDR1 SEHNR and CDR2 FQNEAQ (reference sequence). This CDR3 region has 16 residues. Trimming removed 8 bases from V and 0 bases from J; junction bases left unmatched: 12. This chain's CDR3 is CASSGQHPKYQETQYF. CDR3 coding DNA: TGTGCCAGCTCGGGACAGCATCCGAAGTACCAAGAGACCCAGTACTTC.

This clonotype was counted between two and nine times. The rearrangement links TRBV6-2 or TRBV6-3 to TRBJ2-7; weak D call: TRBD1 (5 bases). Germline V CDR1 and CDR2: MNHEY, SVGEGT. This CDR3 is built from 15 residues. V was pared by 6 bases and J by 0 bases, with 15 bases between. The CDR3 region is CASRLHGHSSYEQYV. CDR3 in DNA: TGTGCCAGCAGGCTCCACGGACACAGCTCCTACGAGCAGTACGTC.

The rearrangement uses TRBV2 and TRBJ2-5, with D possibly matching TRBD1 (6 bases). The V and J ends lost 10 bases and 1 base respectively, with 19 bases between them. Germline V lookup: CDR1 SNHLY, CDR2 FYNNEI. This CDR3 has 15 residues. In nucleotides, the CDR3 is TGTGCCATCCCGACAGGCCTAGGTAGCCAAGAGACCCAGTACTTC. Translation: CAIPTGLGSQETQYF.